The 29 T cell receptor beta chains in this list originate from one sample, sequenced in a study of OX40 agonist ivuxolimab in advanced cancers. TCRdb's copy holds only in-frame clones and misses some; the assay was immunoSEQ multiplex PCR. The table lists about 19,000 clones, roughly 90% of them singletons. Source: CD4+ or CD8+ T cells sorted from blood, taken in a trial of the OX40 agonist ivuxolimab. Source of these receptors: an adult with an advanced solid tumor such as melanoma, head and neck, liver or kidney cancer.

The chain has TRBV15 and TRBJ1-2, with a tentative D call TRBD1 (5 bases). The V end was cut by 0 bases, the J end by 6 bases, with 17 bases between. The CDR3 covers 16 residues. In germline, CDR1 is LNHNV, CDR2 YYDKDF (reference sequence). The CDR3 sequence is CATSRDRRWGVDGYTF. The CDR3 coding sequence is TGTGCCACCAGCAGAGATCGGAGGTGGGGCGTCGATGGCTACACCTTC.

The CDR3 DNA reads TGTGCCATCCGACAGGGAAGCGAGCAGTACTTC. Encoded protein: CAIRQGSEQYF. The genes are TRBV6-1 and TRBJ2-7; the match to TRBD1 covers 7 bases. Germline V gene data show CDR1 as MNHNS and CDR2 as SASEGT. The CDR3 spans 11 residues. V was pared by 10 bases and J by 6 bases, with 6 bases of the junction left unmatched.

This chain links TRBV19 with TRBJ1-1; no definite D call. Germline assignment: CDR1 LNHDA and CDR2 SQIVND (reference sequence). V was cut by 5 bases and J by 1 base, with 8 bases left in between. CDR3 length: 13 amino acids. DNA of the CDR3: TGTGCCAGTAGTCAGCACAGGAACACTGAAGCTTTCTTT. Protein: CASSQHRNTEAFF.

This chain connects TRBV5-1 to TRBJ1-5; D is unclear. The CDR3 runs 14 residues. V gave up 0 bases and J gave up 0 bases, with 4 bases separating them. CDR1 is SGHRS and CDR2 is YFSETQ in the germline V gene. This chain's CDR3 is CASSLGGSNQPQHF. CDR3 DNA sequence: TGCGCCAGCAGCTTGGGAGGTAGCAATCAGCCCCAGCATTTT.

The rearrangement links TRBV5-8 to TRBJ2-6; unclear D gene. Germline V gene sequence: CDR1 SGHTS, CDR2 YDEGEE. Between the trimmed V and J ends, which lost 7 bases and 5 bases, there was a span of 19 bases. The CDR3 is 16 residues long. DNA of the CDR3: TGTGCCAGCGGGTCCCCCACACAAAGTCGGGCCAACGTCCTGACTTTC. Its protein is CASGSPTQSRANVLTF. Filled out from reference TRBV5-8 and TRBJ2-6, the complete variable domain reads EAGVTQSPTHLIKTRGQQATLRCSPISGHTSVYWYQQALGLGLQFLLWYDEGEERNRGNFPPRFSGRQFPNYSSELNVNALELEDSALYLCASGSPTQSRANVLTFGAGSRLTVL.

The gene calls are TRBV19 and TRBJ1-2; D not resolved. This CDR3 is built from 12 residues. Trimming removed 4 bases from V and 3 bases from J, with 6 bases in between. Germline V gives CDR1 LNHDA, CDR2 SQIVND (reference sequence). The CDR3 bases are TGTGCCAGTAGTAAACCCTACTATGGCTACACCTTC. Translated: CASSKPYYGYTF.

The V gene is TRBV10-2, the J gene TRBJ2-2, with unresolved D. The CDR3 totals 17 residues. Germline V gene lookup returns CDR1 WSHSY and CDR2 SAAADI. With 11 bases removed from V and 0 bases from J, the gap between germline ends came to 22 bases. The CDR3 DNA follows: TGCGCCGTTCGAGGTGAAGGAAACACTTCGAACACCGGGGAGCTGTTTTTT. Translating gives CAVRGEGNTSNTGELFF.

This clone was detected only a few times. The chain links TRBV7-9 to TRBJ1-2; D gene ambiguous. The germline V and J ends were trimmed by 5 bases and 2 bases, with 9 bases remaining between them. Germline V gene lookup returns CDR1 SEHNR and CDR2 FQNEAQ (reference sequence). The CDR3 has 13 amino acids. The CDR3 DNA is TGTGCCAGCAGCCTCCCGGGGAACTATGGCTACACCTTC. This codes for CASSLPGNYGYTF.

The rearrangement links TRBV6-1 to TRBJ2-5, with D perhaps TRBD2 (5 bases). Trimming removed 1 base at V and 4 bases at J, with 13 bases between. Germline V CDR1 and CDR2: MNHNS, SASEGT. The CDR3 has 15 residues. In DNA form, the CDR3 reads TGTGCCAGCAGTGAAGTCCCGGTTGGAGGAGAGACCCAGTACTTC. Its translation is CASSEVPVGGETQYF.

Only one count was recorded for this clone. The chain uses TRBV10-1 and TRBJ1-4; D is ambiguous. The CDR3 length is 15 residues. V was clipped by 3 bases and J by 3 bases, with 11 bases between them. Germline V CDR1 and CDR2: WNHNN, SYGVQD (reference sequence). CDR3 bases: TGCGCCAGCAGTGACTCCCTGTCGGCTAATGAAAAACTGTTTTTT. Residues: CASSDSLSANEKLFF.

This CDR3 is CASSPWTGNEQYF. For the CDR3, the DNA is TGTGCCAGCAGTCCCTGGACAGGCAACGAGCAGTACTTC. V gene TRBV27 combines with J gene TRBJ2-7; 7 positions agree with TRBD1. With 5 bases clipped from V and 5 bases from J, the junction kept 6 bases outside the gene matches. Germline-derived CDR1 and CDR2 are MNHEY and SMNVEV (reference sequence). This CDR3 has 13 residues.

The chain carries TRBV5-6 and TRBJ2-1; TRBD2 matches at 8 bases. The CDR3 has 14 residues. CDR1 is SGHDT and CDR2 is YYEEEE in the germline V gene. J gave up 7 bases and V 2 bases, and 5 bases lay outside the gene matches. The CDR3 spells CASSFETGGNEQFF. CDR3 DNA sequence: TGTGCCAGCAGCTTTGAGACGGGGGGGAATGAGCAGTTCTTC.

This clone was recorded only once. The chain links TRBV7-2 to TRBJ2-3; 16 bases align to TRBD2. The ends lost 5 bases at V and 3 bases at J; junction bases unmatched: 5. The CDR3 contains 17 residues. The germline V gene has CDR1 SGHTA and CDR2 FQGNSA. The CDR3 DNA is TGTGCCAGCAGCCCGGGACTAGCGGGGGGGATGACAGATACGCAGTATTTT. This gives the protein CASSPGLAGGMTDTQYF.

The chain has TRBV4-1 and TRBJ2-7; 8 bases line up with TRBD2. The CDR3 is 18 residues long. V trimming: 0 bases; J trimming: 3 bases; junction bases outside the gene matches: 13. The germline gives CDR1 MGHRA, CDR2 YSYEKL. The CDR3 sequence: CASSQEISGRESRYEQYF. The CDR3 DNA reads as TGCGCCAGCAGCCAAGAAATTTCCGGGAGGGAATCTCGCTACGAGCAGTACTTC.

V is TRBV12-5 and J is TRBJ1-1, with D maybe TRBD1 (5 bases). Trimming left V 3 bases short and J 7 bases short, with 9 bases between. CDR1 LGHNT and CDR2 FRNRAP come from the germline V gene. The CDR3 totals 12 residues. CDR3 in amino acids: CASGFSGIEAFF. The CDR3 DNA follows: TGTGCTAGTGGTTTCTCAGGGATTGAAGCTTTCTTT.

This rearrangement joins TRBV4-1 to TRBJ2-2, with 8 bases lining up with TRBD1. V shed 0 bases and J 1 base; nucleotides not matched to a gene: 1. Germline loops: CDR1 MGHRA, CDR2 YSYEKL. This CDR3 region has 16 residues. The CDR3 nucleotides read TGCGCCAGCAGCCAAGAAGGGACAGGGAACACCGGGGAGCTGTTTTTT. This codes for CASSQEGTGNTGELFF.

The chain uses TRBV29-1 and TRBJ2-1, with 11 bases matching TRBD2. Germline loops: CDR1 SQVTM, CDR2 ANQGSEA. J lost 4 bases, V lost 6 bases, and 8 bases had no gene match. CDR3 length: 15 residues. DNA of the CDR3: TGCAGCGTCGTAACTAGCGGGAGCAGGTACAATGAGCAGTTCTTC. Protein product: CSVVTSGSRYNEQFF.

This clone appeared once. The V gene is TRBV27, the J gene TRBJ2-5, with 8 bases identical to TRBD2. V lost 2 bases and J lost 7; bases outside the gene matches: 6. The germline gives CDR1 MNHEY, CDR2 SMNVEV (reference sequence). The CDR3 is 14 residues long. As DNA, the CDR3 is TGTGCCAGCAGTTTACTCGCGGGAGGTCGGACCCAGTACTTC. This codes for CASSLLAGGRTQYF.

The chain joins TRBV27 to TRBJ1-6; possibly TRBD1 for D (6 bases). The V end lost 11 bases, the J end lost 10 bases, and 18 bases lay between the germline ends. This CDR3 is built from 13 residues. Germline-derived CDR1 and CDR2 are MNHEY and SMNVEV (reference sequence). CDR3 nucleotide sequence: TGTGCCCCCCTCGAAGGGGGGGAATCACCCCTCCACTTT. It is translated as CAPLEGGESPLHF.

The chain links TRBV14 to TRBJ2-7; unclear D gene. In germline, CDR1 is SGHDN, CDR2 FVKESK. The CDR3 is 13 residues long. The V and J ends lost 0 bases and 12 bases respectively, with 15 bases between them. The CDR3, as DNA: TGTGCCAGCAGCCAAGAAAGATTTCCCCGTCGGTACTTC. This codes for CASSQERFPRRYF.

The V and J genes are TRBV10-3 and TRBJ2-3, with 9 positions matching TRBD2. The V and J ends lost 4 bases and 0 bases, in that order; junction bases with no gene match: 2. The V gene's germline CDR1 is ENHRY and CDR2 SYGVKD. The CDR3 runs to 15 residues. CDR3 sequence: CAISGLAGSTDTQYF. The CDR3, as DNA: TGTGCCATCAGTGGTCTAGCGGGGAGCACAGATACGCAGTATTTT.

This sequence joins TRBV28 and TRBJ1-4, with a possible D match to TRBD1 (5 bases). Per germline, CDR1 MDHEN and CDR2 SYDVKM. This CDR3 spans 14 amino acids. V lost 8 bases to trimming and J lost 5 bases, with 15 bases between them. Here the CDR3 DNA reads TGTGCCAGCTCCCTCGGGGGAAGGAATGAAAAACTGTTTTTT. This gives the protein CASSLGGRNEKLFF.

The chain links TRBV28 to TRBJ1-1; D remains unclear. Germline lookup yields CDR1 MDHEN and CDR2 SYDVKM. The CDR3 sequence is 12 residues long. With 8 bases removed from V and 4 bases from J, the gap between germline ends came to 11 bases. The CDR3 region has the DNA TGTGCCAGCGGACCCGTTGGCACTGAAGCTTTCTTT. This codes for CASGPVGTEAFF.

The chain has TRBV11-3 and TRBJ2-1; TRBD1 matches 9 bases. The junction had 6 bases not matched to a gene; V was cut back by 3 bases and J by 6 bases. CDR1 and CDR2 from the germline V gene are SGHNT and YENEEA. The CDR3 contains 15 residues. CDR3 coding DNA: TGTGCCAGCAGCTTGACAGGGGGGGTAGGCAATGAGCAGTTCTTC. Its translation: CASSLTGGVGNEQFF. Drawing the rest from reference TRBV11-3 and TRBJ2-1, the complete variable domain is EAGVVQSPRYKIIEKKQPVAFWCNPISGHNTLYWYLQNLGQGPELLIRYENEEAVDDSQLPKDRFSAERLKGVDSTLKIQPAELGDSAVYLCASSLTGGVGNEQFFGPGTRLTVL.

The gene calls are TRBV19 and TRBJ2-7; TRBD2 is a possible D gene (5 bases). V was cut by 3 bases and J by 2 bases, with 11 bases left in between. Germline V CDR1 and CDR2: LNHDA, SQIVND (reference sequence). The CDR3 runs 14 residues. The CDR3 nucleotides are TGTGCCAGTAGTATCGGGCTAGCCACCTACGAGCAGTACTTC. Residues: CASSIGLATYEQYF.

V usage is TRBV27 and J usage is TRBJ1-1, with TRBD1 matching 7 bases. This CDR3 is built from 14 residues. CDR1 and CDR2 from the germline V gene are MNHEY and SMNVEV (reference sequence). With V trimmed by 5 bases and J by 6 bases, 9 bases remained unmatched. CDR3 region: CASSRRGRVAEAFF. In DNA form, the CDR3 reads TGTGCCAGCAGTAGGAGGGGGCGCGTTGCTGAAGCTTTCTTT.

The CDR3 region has the DNA TGTGCCAGCAGTCCTTTGGGGGAGGGGACCTACAATGAGCAGTTCTTC. It is translated as CASSPLGEGTYNEQFF. The chain carries TRBV27 and TRBJ2-1, with 7 bases that match TRBD2. The CDR3 totals 16 residues. The germline gives CDR1 MNHEY, CDR2 SMNVEV (reference sequence). V trimming: 5 bases; J trimming: 2 bases; junction bases outside the gene matches: 9.

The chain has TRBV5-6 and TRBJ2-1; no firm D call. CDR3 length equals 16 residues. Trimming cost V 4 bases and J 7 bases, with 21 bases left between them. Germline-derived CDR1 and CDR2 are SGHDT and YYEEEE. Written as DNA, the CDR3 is TGTGCCAGCAGCCTATCGGCCATGGTCTATCCGAATGAGCAGTTCTTC. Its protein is CASSLSAMVYPNEQFF.

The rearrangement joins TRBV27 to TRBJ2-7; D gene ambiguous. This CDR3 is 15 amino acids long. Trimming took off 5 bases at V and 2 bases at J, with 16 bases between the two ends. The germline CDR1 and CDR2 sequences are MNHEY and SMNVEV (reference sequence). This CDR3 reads CASSPDPGRAYEQYF. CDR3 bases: TGTGCCAGCAGTCCAGACCCAGGACGCGCCTACGAGCAGTACTTC.